Listed here are 9 T cell receptor beta chains from one sample, sequenced in a study of blood T cell repertoires in COVID-19. TCRdb keeps only in-frame clones here, not all; method: immunoSEQ multiplex PCR. The table has roughly 30,000 clones, 80% to 90% seen once; the top ten hold 3.5%. Sample: peripheral blood. These receptors all stem from a human donor in a cohort sampled during active COVID-19.

V is TRBV3-1 (or the pseudogene TRBV3-2) and J is TRBJ2-5, with a possible D match to TRBD2 (6 bases). Trimming stripped 1 base from V and 2 bases from J, with 11 bases between. Germline lookup yields CDR1 LGHDT and CDR2 YNNKEL (reference sequence). The CDR3 has 15 amino acids. The CDR3: CASSQALATQETQYF. The DNA of the CDR3 is TGTGCCAGCAGCCAAGCACTAGCCACTCAAGAGACCCAGTACTTC.

The V gene is TRBV24-1, the J gene TRBJ2-3, with TRBD2 identical over 13 bases. Germline V gives CDR1 KGHDR, CDR2 SFDVKD. The CDR3 is 16 amino acids. The trim removed 8 bases at V and 6 bases at J, leaving 10 bases unmatched. Here the CDR3 DNA reads TGTGCCACCATTCTCCAACCGGGACTAGCGGGGGATACGCAGTATTTT. This encodes CATILQPGLAGDTQYF.

By share, this clone counts as medium-sized. The chain has TRBV6-5 and TRBJ2-1; a possible D gene is TRBD2 (6 bases). CDR3 length equals 14 residues. V was clipped by 6 bases and J by 6 bases, with 15 bases between them. The V gene's germline CDR1 is MNHEY and CDR2 SVGAGI. The CDR3 spells CASRPPGLINEQFF. The CDR3 DNA reads as TGTGCCAGCAGGCCCCCGGGACTCATCAATGAGCAGTTCTTC.

CDR3 protein: CASSRVSNQPQHF. The CDR3 bases are TGTGCCAGTAGTCGGGTGAGCAATCAGCCCCAGCATTTT. J is TRBJ1-5 and V is TRBV19; D remains unclear. This CDR3 has 13 residues. Deletions cut 5 bases from V and 1 base from J, with 6 bases between. CDR1 and CDR2 (germline): LNHDA, SQIVND (reference sequence).

This clone showed up just once. This chain uses TRBV18 with TRBJ2-1, with TRBD1 identical over 7 bases. CDR3 size: 16 residues. CDR1 is KGHSH and CDR2 is LQKENI in the germline V gene. Trimming cost V 4 bases and J 2 bases; bases outside gene matches: 8. This CDR3 reads CASSLQGKGAYNEQFF. The CDR3 nucleotides read TGTGCCAGCTCACTACAGGGGAAAGGAGCCTACAATGAGCAGTTCTTC.

The gene calls are TRBV16 and TRBJ1-2, with a possible D match to TRBD1 (5 bases). Germline V gene sequence: CDR1 KGHSY, CDR2 FQNENV. The ends were cut back, 4 bases at V and 6 bases at J, with 18 bases in the middle. The CDR3 has 15 residues. CDR3 DNA: TGTGCCAGCAGCCCTTCGGTCGTGGGGCAGCATGGCTACACCTTC. Translating gives CASSPSVVGQHGYTF.

The V and J genes are TRBV27 and TRBJ2-3, with D possibly matching TRBD1 (5 bases). Trimming removed 5 bases at V and 4 bases at J, with 16 bases between. Germline CDR1 and CDR2: MNHEY and SMNVEV (reference sequence). The CDR3 is made up of 15 amino acids. The CDR3 bases are TGTGCCAGCAGTCTGGTGCCAGGGTCCGCAGATACGCAGTATTTT. As protein: CASSLVPGSADTQYF.

The rearrangement joins TRBV6-2 or TRBV6-3 to TRBJ1-1; a possible D gene is TRBD1 (6 bases). Germline V gives CDR1 MNHEY, CDR2 SVGEGT. The CDR3 runs 17 residues. Trimming pared 5 bases from V and 2 bases from J, leaving 21 bases between. The CDR3 DNA reads TGTGCCAGCAGTGGAGGTTTCGACAGGCCACTAAACACTGAAGCTTTCTTT. Protein product: CASSGGFDRPLNTEAFF.

The chain employs TRBV30 and TRBJ2-1, with a possible D match to TRBD2 (5 bases). This CDR3 comprises 14 residues. The germline V gene encodes CDR1 GTSNPN and CDR2 SVGIG (reference sequence). V dropped 2 bases and J dropped 4 bases, with 12 bases sitting between them. The CDR3 bases are TGTGCCTGGAGTACCTCAGCGGCGTACAATGAGCAGTTCTTC. It yields the protein CAWSTSAAYNEQFF.